One sample yielded the 25 T cell receptor beta chains listed below, sequenced in a study of cytomegalovirus exposure and HLA in healthy donors. Using immunoSEQ multiplex PCR, the repertoire was profiled, and TCRdb retains in-frame clones only, with some absent. This table holds around 220,000 clones, about 91% found once. Sequencing was carried out using PBMCs. These receptors all stem from a woman aged 18-35 years in good health and CMV-seronegative.

The chain carries TRBV28 and TRBJ2-7, with 7 nucleotides matching TRBD1. Germline CDR1 reads MDHEN; CDR2 reads SYDVKM. The trim removed 3 bases at V and 0 bases at J, leaving 2 bases unmatched. CDR3 length: 14 amino acids. CDR3 protein: CASSFGDSSYEQYF. CDR3 coding DNA: TGTGCCAGCAGTTTTGGGGACAGCTCCTACGAGCAGTACTTC.

This chain links TRBV5-1 with TRBJ2-5; D gene uncertain. The CDR3 is 13 amino acids. V was pared by 0 bases and J by 4 bases, with 7 bases between. CDR1 is SGHRS, CDR2 YFSETQ, per germline. The CDR3 sequence: CASSLEPGETQYF. The CDR3 nucleotides read TGCGCCAGCAGCTTGGAGCCAGGAGAGACCCAGTACTTC.

The genes are TRBV15 and TRBJ2-1; D perhaps matches TRBD2 (5 bases). The germline V and J ends were trimmed by 5 bases and 4 bases, with 9 bases remaining between them. The CDR3 length is 13 residues. The V gene's germline CDR1 is LNHNV and CDR2 YYDKDF (reference sequence). The CDR3 spells CATSGSGYNEQFF. The CDR3 nucleotides read TGTGCCACCAGCGGGAGCGGTTACAATGAGCAGTTCTTC.

This chain connects TRBV5-1 to TRBJ1-5, with 7 bases aligning to TRBD1. CDR3 size: 14 residues. The V gene end was trimmed by 3 bases and the J gene end by 2 bases; junction bases not matched to a gene: 2. Germline V gene data show CDR1 as SGHRS and CDR2 as YFSETQ. CDR3 DNA: TGCGCCAGCAGCTACACAGGGGGCAATCAGCCCCAGCATTTT. It is translated as CASSYTGGNQPQHF.

The V and J genes are TRBV15 and TRBJ1-2, with D possibly being TRBD1 (5 bases). This CDR3 comprises 16 residues. Germline V gene sequence: CDR1 LNHNV, CDR2 YYDKDF (reference sequence). V dropped 1 base and J dropped 6 bases, with 18 bases sitting between them. The CDR3 spells CATSRGPPGVFDGYTF. The CDR3 nucleotides are TGTGCCACCAGCAGAGGCCCCCCGGGGGTGTTCGATGGCTACACCTTC. The full variable domain, its missing parts supplied by reference TRBV15 and TRBJ1-2, is DAMVIQNPRYQVTQFGKPVTLSCSQTLNHNVMYWYQQKSSQAPKLLFHYYDKDFNNEADTPDNFQSRRPNTSFCFLDIRSPGLGDTAMYLCATSRGPPGVFDGYTFGSGTRLTVV.

CDR3 in DNA: TGTGCCAGCAACAGAAAGGGGGTCACTGAAGCTTTCTTT. Its translation is CASNRKGVTEAFF. The chain links TRBV5-6 to TRBJ1-1; D possibly corresponds to TRBD1 (6 bases). The CDR3 loop spans 13 amino acids. V was clipped by 6 bases and J by 4 bases, with 13 bases between them. Germline values: CDR1 SGHDT, CDR2 YYEEEE.

This sequence joins TRBV29-1 and TRBJ2-1; 9 positions agree with TRBD1. Germline V gene sequence: CDR1 SQVTM, CDR2 ANQGSEA. The CDR3 extends over 15 amino acids. After removal of 2 bases from V and 3 bases from J, the junction contained 5 bases not matched to a gene. Here the CDR3 DNA reads TGCAGCGTTGAACCGCGGGGACAGGGCTACAATGAGCAGTTCTTC. It yields the protein CSVEPRGQGYNEQFF.

This clone appeared once. The chain is built from TRBV27 and TRBJ2-1; D perhaps matches TRBD2 (5 bases). Germline V gene lookup returns CDR1 MNHEY and CDR2 SMNVEV (reference sequence). Deletions cut 7 bases from V and 8 bases from J, with 12 bases between. The CDR3 has 12 residues. The CDR3 region has the DNA TGTGCCAGCATTACCGGGGTCCATGAGCAGTTCTTC. It yields the protein CASITGVHEQFF.

This clone has more than one count but fewer than ten. The chain has TRBV21-1 and TRBJ1-2. TRBV21-1 is a listed pseudogene. The CDR3 length is 14 residues. CDR3 nucleotides: TGTGCCAGCAGCAAAGTGACGGCGGGGAGGGGCTACACCTTC. It is translated as CASSKVTAGRGYTF.

The chain employs TRBV7-2 and TRBJ2-7; 8 nucleotides match TRBD1. Per the germline V gene, CDR1 is SGHTA and CDR2 is FQGNSA. V was clipped by 5 bases and J by 0 bases; unmatched bases: 3. The CDR3 has 14 residues. The CDR3 spells CASSRDRTSYEQYF. The CDR3 bases are TGTGCCAGCAGCCGGGACAGGACCTCCTACGAGCAGTACTTC.

The rearrangement joins TRBV10-3 to TRBJ1-2; 8 bases agree with TRBD1. This CDR3 spans 12 amino acids. V trimming: 2 bases; J trimming: 11 bases; junction bases outside the gene matches: 4. CDR1 and CDR2 (germline): ENHRY, SYGVKD. CDR3 DNA: TGTGCCATCAGTGAGGTCAGGACAGGGTACACCTTC. It translates to CAISEVRTGYTF.

The chain couples TRBV13 to TRBJ2-2, with 7 bases fitting TRBD1. This CDR3 is built from 16 residues. The ends lost 0 bases at V and 1 base at J; junction bases unmatched: 2. Germline assignment: CDR1 PRHDT and CDR2 FYEKMQ (reference sequence). The CDR3 coding sequence is TGTGCCAGCAGCTTAGGCGGGACAGTGAACACCGGGGAGCTGTTTTTT. Protein product: CASSLGGTVNTGELFF.

The chain couples TRBV30 to TRBJ1-3; 10 bases line up with TRBD1. The germline V gene has CDR1 GTSNPN and CDR2 SVGIG (reference sequence). CDR3 length: 16 amino acids. The V and J ends lost 4 bases and 0 bases, in that order; junction bases with no gene match: 6. DNA for the CDR3: TGTGCCTGGATGGGGGACAGGGGCTTCTCTGGAAACACCATATATTTT. Encoded protein: CAWMGDRGFSGNTIYF.

The chain uses TRBV30 and TRBJ2-3; 7 bases agree with TRBD1. V was clipped by 3 bases and J by 3 bases; unmatched bases: 3. The CDR3 consists of 13 residues. From germline, CDR1 is GTSNPN and CDR2 SVGIG (reference sequence). The CDR3 DNA is TGTGCCTGGAGGCGCAGGGGGACAGATACGCAGTATTTT. Translation: CAWRRRGTDTQYF.

The chain joins TRBV6-6 to TRBJ2-7, with 12 bases identical to TRBD1. Germline V gene data show CDR1 as MNHNY and CDR2 as SVGAGI (reference sequence). The CDR3 consists of 16 residues. V lost 8 bases and J lost 1; bases outside the gene matches: 9. DNA for the CDR3: TGTGCCAGCTGGGGACAGGGGGCCAGAGTTTCCTACGAGCAGTACTTC. Translated, it gives CASWGQGARVSYEQYF.

The rearrangement joins TRBV28 to TRBJ1-2; D ambiguous. The CDR3 spans 14 residues. V shed 2 bases and J shed 4 bases, with 11 bases lying between them. In germline, CDR1 is MDHEN, CDR2 SYDVKM. The CDR3 DNA is TGTGCCAGCAGTTTAACCGAGGAACCCTATGGCTACACCTTC. Its translation: CASSLTEEPYGYTF.

The chain carries TRBV5-1 and TRBJ2-5, with a tentative D call TRBD1 (6 bases). Trimming pared 0 bases from V and 3 bases from J, leaving 18 bases between. Germline V gene lookup returns CDR1 SGHRS and CDR2 YFSETQ. The CDR3 is 17 residues long. The CDR3 spells CASSLGGHTGTEETQYF. The DNA of the CDR3 is TGCGCCAGCAGCTTGGGGGGGCACACCGGGACCGAAGAGACCCAGTACTTC.

The chain recombines TRBV7-2 with TRBJ2-1, with D possibly being TRBD2 (5 bases). The germline CDR1 and CDR2 sequences are SGHTA and FQGNSA. V gave up 2 bases and J gave up 9 bases, with 11 bases separating them. The CDR3 length is 13 residues. The CDR3 protein is CASSLSAASEQFF. The CDR3, as DNA: TGTGCCAGCAGCTTATCAGCGGCCAGTGAGCAGTTCTTC.

This chain uses TRBV9 with TRBJ2-1; D gene unclear. Per germline, CDR1 SGDLS and CDR2 YYNGEE. V was clipped by 4 bases and J by 5 bases, with 7 bases between them. The CDR3 has 12 amino acids. The CDR3 here is CASSPLDNEQFF. The CDR3 coding sequence is TGTGCCAGCAGCCCCCTAGACAATGAGCAGTTCTTC.

The chain has TRBV7-9 and TRBJ1-5; D not certain. The ends were cut back, 5 bases at V and 7 bases at J, with 9 bases in the middle. Germline V CDR1 and CDR2: SEHNR, FQNEAQ (reference sequence). This CDR3 has 12 amino acids. CDR3 sequence reads: CASSTVEQPQHF. CDR3 bases: TGTGCCAGCAGCACAGTCGAACAGCCCCAGCATTTT.

The CDR3 sequence: CASGVEGTARHEQFF. The CDR3 nucleotides read TGTGCCAGCGGAGTCGAAGGGACAGCACGGCATGAGCAGTTCTTC. The chain uses TRBV28 and TRBJ2-1, with 7 bases identical to TRBD1. Looked up from germline, CDR1 is MDHEN and CDR2 is SYDVKM. The CDR3 contains 15 residues. After removal of 8 bases from V and 8 bases from J, the junction contained 15 bases not matched to a gene. Supplemented by reference TRBV28 and TRBJ2-1, the full variable domain reads DVKVTQSSRYLVKRTGEKVFLECVQDMDHENMFWYRQDPGLGLRLIYFSYDVKMKEKGDIPEGYSVSREKKERFSLILESASTNQTSMYLCASGVEGTARHEQFFGPGTRLTVL.

J is TRBJ2-1 and V is TRBV4-2; TRBD1 matches 9 bases. The J segment lost 5 bases and the V segment lost 2 bases, leaving 7 bases of the junction unmatched. The V gene's germline CDR1 is LGHNA and CDR2 YNFKEQ. This CDR3 comprises 16 residues. DNA for the CDR3: TGTGCCAGCAGCCAACCACAGGGGGCTCAAAACAATGAGCAGTTCTTC. Protein product: CASSQPQGAQNNEQFF.

The V and J genes are TRBV4-1 and TRBJ2-3; TRBD2 matches at 8 bases. Per the germline V gene, CDR1 is MGHRA and CDR2 is YSYEKL. V trimming: 0 bases; J trimming: 0 bases; junction bases outside the gene matches: 11. This CDR3 spans 19 amino acids. Written as DNA, the CDR3 is TGCGCCAGCAGCCAAGATCCGGGAGGGCGGACCACTAGCACAGATACGCAGTATTTT. Its translation is CASSQDPGGRTTSTDTQYF.

The chain carries TRBV5-8 and TRBJ1-2; no definite D call. The CDR3 is 15 amino acids. Trimming took 4 bases from V and 1 from J, leaving 14 bases between them. Germline loops: CDR1 SGHTS, CDR2 YDEGEE. DNA for the CDR3: TGTGCCAGCAGCCCCACGGGGTGGGATAACTATGGCTACACCTTC. It yields the protein CASSPTGWDNYGYTF.

This chain uses TRBV19 with TRBJ1-2, with TRBD1 matching over 12 bases. The CDR3 sequence is 17 residues long. V lost 7 bases and J lost 2; bases outside the gene matches: 11. Germline V CDR1 and CDR2: LNHDA, SQIVND (reference sequence). CDR3 DNA sequence: TGTGCCAGTAAGACAACCGGGACAGGGGGCGTAAACTATGGCTACACCTTC. This sequence encodes CASKTTGTGGVNYGYTF.